This T cell receptor beta chain comes out of a study of post-analysis software for immune sequencing data. Study context: Disease courses included relapsing-remitting, secondary progressive and progressive-relapsing multiple sclerosis. Broader study findings: Batch-mates among the samples co-clustered strongly by F measure. Significantly lower normalized Chao1 diversity was found in patients with multiple sclerosis relative to controls. There were about five TRBV segments more frequent in patients than controls, and TRBV5-6, TRBV5-1 and TRBV20-1 were among them.

The CDR3 sequence is 17 residues long. The trim removed 4 bases at V and 5 bases at J, leaving 10 bases unmatched. CDR1 and CDR2 from the germline V gene are MGHDK and SYGVNS. cDNA libraries for TCR beta contained unique molecular identifiers. The T cell input of roughly 0.9 to 11 million gave roughly 460,000 cDNA molecules. Each CDR3 protein gets one entry after TCRdb re-called the PCR reads with MiXCR. This table holds some 890,000 distinct CDR3 sequences, around 50% found once. With regard to this clonotype: Its antigen is not known.

The sequenced material came from blood. The chain employs TRBV25-1 and TRBJ2-5, with TRBD2 matching over 13 bases. The TCR sequence derives from a girl under 18 with multiple sclerosis. CDR3 nucleotide sequence: TGTGCCAGCAGTGGTCTTACTAGCGGGAGGGCCCTGGAGACCCAGTACTTC. Translating gives CASSGLTSGRALETQYF.